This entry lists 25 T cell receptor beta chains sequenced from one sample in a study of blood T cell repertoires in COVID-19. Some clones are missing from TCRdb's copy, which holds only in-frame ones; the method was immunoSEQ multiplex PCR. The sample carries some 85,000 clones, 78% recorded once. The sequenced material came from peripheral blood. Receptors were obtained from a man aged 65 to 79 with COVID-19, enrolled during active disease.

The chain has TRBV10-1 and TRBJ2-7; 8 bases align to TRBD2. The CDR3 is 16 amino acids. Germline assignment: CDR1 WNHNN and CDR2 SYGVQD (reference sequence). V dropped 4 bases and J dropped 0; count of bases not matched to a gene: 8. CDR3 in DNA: TGCGCCAGCAGTGGCCAGCGGGAGTCCATCTCCTACGAGCAGTACTTC. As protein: CASSGQRESISYEQYF.

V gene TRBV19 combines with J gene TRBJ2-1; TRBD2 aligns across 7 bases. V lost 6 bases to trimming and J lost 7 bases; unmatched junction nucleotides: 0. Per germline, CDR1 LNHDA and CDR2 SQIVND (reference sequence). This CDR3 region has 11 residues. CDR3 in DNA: TGTGCCAGTAGGGGAGGGAATGAGCAGTTCTTC. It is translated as CASRGGNEQFF.

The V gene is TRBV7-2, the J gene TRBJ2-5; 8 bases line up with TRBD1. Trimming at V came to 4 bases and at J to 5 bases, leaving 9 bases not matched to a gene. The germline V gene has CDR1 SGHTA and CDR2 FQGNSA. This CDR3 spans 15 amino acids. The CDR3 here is CASSSRTGRMETQYF. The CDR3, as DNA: TGTGCCAGCAGCTCTAGGACAGGGAGGATGGAGACCCAGTACTTC.

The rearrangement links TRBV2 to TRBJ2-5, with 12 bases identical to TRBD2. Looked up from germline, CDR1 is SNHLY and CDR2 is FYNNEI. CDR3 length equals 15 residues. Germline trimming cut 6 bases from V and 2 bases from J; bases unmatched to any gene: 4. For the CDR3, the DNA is TGTGCCAGCAGCCCAGGACTAGCGGGGCAAGAGACCCAGTACTTC. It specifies CASSPGLAGQETQYF. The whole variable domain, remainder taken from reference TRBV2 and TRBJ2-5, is EPEVTQTPSHQVTQMGQEVILRCVPISNHLYFYWYRQILGQKVEFLVSFYNNEISEKSEIFDDQFSVERPDGSNFTLKIRSTKLEDSAMYFCASSPGLAGQETQYFGPGTRLLVL.

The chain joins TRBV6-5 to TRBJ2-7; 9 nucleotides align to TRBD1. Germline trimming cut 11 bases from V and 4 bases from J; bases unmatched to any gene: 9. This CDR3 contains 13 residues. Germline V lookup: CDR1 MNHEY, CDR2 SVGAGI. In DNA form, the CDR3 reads TGTGCCTGTTCCGGGACAGGGAGGTACGAGCAGTACTTC. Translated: CACSGTGRYEQYF.

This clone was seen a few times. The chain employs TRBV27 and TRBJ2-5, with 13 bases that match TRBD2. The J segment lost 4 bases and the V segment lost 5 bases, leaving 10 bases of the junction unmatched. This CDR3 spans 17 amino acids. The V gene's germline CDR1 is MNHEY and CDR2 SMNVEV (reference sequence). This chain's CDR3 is CASSVTSGGAIRETQYF. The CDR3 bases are TGTGCCAGCAGTGTAACTAGCGGGGGGGCCATTAGAGAGACCCAGTACTTC.

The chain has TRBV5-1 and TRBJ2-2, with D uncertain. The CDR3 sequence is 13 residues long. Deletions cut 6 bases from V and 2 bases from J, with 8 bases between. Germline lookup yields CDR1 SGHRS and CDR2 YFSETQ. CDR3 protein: CASTNSNTGELFF. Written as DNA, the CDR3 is TGCGCCAGCACGAACAGCAACACCGGGGAGCTGTTTTTT.

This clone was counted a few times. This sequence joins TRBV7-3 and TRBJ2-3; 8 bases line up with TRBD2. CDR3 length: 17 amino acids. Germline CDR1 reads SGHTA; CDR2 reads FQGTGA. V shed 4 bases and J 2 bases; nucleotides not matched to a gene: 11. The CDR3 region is CASSYDGRGEFTDTQYF. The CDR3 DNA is TGTGCCAGCAGCTACGACGGGCGGGGGGAATTCACAGATACGCAGTATTTT.

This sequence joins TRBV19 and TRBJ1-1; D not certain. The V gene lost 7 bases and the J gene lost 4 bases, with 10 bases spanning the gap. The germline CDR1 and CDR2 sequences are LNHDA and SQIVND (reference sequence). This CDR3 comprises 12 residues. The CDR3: CASNRGRTEAFF. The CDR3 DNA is TGTGCCAGTAATCGGGGTCGCACTGAAGCTTTCTTT.

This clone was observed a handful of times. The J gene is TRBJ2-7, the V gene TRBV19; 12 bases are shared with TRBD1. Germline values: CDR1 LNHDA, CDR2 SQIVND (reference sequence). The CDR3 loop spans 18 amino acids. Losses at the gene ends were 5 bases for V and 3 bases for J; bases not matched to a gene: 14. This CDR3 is CASSSMGQGAPFFYEQYF. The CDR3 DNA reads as TGTGCCAGTAGTTCCATGGGACAGGGGGCCCCTTTCTTCTACGAGCAGTACTTC.

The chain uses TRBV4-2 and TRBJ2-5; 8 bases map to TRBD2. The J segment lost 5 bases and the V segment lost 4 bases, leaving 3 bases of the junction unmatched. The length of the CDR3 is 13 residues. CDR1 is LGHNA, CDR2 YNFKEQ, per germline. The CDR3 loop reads CASSRLAWETQYF. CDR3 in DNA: TGTGCCAGCAGCCGACTAGCGTGGGAGACCCAGTACTTC.

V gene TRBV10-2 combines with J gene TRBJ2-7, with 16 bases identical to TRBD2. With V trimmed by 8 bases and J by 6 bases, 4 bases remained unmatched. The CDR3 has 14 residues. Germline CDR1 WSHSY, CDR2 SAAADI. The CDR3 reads CASRGTSGRGEQYF. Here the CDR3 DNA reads TGCGCCAGCCGCGGGACTAGCGGGAGGGGCGAGCAGTACTTC.

The DNA for the CDR3 is TGCAGTGCTAGTTGGGGGCGAGGGAGATACGAGCAGTACTTC. It is translated as CSASWGRGRYEQYF. This sequence joins TRBV20-1 and TRBJ2-7; possibly TRBD1 for D (6 bases). The ends were cut back, 3 bases at V and 4 bases at J, with 16 bases in the middle. CDR1 and CDR2 (germline): DFQATT, SNEGSKA (reference sequence). The CDR3 is 14 amino acids.

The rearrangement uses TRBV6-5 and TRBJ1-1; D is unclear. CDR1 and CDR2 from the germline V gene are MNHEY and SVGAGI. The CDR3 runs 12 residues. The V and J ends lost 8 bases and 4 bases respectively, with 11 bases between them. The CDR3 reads CASQTTGTEAFF. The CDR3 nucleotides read TGTGCCAGCCAAACCACGGGCACTGAAGCTTTCTTT.

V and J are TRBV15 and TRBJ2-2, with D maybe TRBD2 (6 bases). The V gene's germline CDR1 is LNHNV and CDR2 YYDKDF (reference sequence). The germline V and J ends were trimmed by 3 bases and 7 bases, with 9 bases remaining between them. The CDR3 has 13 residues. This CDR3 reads CATSREGVGELFF. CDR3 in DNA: TGTGCCACCAGCAGGGAGGGCGTCGGGGAGCTGTTTTTT.

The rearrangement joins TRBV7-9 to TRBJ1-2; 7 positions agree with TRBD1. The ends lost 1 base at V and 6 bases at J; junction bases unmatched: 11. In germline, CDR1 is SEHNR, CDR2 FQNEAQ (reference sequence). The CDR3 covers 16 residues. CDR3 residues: CASSLGTVDRAHGYTF. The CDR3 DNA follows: TGTGCCAGCAGCTTAGGAACGGTCGACAGGGCGCATGGCTACACCTTC.

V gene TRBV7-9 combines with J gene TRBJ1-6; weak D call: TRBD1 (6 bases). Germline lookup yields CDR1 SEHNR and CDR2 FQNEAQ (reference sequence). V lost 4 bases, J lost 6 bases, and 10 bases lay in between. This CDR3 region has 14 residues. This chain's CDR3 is CASSSGTPNSPLHF. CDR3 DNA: TGTGCCAGCAGCTCGGGGACACCTAATTCACCCCTCCACTTT.

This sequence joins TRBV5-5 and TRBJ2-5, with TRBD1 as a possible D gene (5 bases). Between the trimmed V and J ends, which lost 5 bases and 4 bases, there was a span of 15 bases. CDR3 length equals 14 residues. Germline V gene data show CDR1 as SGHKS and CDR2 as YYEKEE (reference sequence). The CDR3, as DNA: TGTGCCAGCAGAATGGGCCAGGGATTAGAGACCCAGTACTTC. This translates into CASRMGQGLETQYF.

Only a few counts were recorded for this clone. The CDR3 bases are TGCGCCAGCAGCCGGACCGGGACAGTAGTCTCTGGAAACACCATATATTTT. It specifies CASSRTGTVVSGNTIYF. J is TRBJ1-3 and V is TRBV4-1, with TRBD1 matching 7 bases. Trimming took 4 bases from V and 0 from J; bases not matched to a gene: 9. From germline, CDR1 is MGHRA and CDR2 YSYEKL. The CDR3 extends over 17 amino acids.

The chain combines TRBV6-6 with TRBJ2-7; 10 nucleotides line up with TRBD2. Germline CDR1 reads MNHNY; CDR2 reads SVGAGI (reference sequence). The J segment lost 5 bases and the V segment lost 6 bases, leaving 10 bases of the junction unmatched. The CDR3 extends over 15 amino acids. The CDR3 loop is CASSLTSGGAHEQYF. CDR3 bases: TGTGCCAGCAGCCTCACCAGCGGGGGGGCCCACGAGCAGTACTTC.

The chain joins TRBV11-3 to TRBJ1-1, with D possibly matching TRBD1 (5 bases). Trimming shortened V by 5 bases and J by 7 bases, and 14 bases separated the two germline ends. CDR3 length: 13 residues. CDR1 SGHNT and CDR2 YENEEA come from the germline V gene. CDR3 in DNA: TGTGCCAGCAGCCTTAGGGGTCGCAGTGAAGCTTTCTTT. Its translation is CASSLRGRSEAFF.

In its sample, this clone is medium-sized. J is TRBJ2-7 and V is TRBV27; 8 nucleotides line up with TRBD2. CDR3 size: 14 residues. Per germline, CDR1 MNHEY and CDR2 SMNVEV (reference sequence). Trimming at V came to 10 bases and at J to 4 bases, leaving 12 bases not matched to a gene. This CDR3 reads CATRAGGPLYEQYF. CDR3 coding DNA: TGTGCCACCAGGGCGGGGGGTCCCCTATACGAGCAGTACTTC.

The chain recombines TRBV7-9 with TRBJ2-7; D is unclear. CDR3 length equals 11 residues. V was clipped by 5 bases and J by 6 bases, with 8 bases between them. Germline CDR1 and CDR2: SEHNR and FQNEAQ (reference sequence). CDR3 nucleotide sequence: TGTGCCAGCAGCGAGAGTGGCGAGCAGTACTTC. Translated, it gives CASSESGEQYF.

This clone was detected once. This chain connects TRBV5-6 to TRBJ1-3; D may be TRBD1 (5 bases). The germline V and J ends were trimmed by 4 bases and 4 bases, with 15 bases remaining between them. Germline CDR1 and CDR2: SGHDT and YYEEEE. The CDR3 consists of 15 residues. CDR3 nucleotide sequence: TGTGCCAGCAGCCGGGACTCATTCGGGGGAAACACCATATATTTT. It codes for CASSRDSFGGNTIYF.

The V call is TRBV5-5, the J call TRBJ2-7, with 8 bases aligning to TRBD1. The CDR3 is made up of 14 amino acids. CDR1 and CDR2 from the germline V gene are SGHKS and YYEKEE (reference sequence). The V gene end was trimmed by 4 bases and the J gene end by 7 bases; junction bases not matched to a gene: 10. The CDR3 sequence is CASSAPQGAEEQYF. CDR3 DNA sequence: TGTGCCAGCAGCGCGCCGCAGGGGGCGGAGGAGCAGTACTTC.